Listed below are T cell receptor beta chains from one sample, sequenced in a study of T cells after yellow fever vaccination. TCRdb reanalysed the 5' RACE reads using MiXCR and keeps one entry per CDR3 protein. The table has about 430,000 distinct CDR3 sequences, over 15% seen once. Sequenced material: PBMCs, taken before the yellow fever booster vaccination. The receptor source for this set is a man between 18 and 29 years old who received the YFV17D yellow fever vaccine. The CDR3 runs from the conserved cysteine through the conserved F or W. The order of the fields is D gene, V gene, CDR3 length, J gene, clone size, CDR3 DNA, CDR3 protein. The D gene is left open where the match is weak. Rows give clone size only sometimes, using once, few, many, or a class for an expanded clone.

d_gene: TRBD1; v_gene: TRBV27; len: 14; j_gene: TRBJ1-5; abundance: few; CDR3nt: TGTGCCAGCAGTTCAGACAGGGGAGGACAGCCCCAGCATTTT; CDR3aa: CASSSDRGGQPQHF
d_gene: TRBD2; v_gene: TRBV15; len: 14; j_gene: TRBJ2-1; abundance: few; CDR3nt: TGTGCCACCAGCGAGGCCGGGGGGGACAATGAGCAGTTCTTC; CDR3aa: CATSEAGGDNEQFF
d_gene: NA; v_gene: TRBV5-1; len: 13; j_gene: TRBJ2-5; abundance: few; CDR3nt: TGCGCCAGCAGAATTACCGGCCAAGAGACCCAGTACTTC; CDR3aa: CASRITGQETQYF
d_gene: TRBD2; v_gene: TRBV5-1; len: 15; j_gene: TRBJ2-3; abundance: few; CDR3nt: TGCGCCAGCAGCCCGGCGGGGGTAGCGGGAAATACGCAGTATTTT; CDR3aa: CASSPAGVAGNTQYF
d_gene: TRBD2; v_gene: TRBV5-5; len: 16; j_gene: TRBJ2-3; abundance: many; CDR3nt: TGTGCCAGCAGCTCCCGGGTAGCGGGGTTGACAGATACGCAGTATTTT; CDR3aa: CASSSRVAGLTDTQYF
d_gene: NA; v_gene: TRBV2; len: 15; j_gene: TRBJ2-6; abundance: few; CDR3nt: TGTGCCAGCTCCTTCGTACGTTCTGGGGCCAACGTCCTGACTTTC; CDR3aa: CASSFVRSGANVLTF
d_gene: NA; v_gene: TRBV21-1; len: 15; j_gene: TRBJ1-2; abundance: NA; CDR3nt: TGTGCCAGCAGATACAGACAGGGGGACCTCTATGGCTACACCTTC; CDR3aa: CASRYRQGDLYGYTF
d_gene: NA; v_gene: TRBV9; len: 15; j_gene: TRBJ1-4; abundance: few; CDR3nt: TGTGCCAGCAGCGGCCGGGGGCTGACTAATGAAAAACTGTTTTTT; CDR3aa: CASSGRGLTNEKLFF
d_gene: TRBD1; v_gene: TRBV5-1; len: 15; j_gene: TRBJ2-5; abundance: few; CDR3nt: TGCGCCAGCAGCGATCCCGGGACAGGGCAAGAGACCCAGTACTTC; CDR3aa: CASSDPGTGQETQYF
d_gene: NA; v_gene: TRBV4-1; len: 17; j_gene: TRBJ2-2; abundance: few; CDR3nt: TGCGCCAGCAGCCAAACATCGGACCGGAGGGGCGCCGGGGAGCTGTTTTTT; CDR3aa: CASSQTSDRRGAGELFF
d_gene: NA; v_gene: TRBV9; len: 15; j_gene: TRBJ2-7; abundance: few; CDR3nt: TGTGCCAGCAGCGTAGGTGGGGGCCATTCCTACGAGCAGTACTTC; CDR3aa: CASSVGGGHSYEQYF
d_gene: NA; v_gene: TRBV10-1; len: 12; j_gene: TRBJ2-3; abundance: few; CDR3nt: TGCGCCAGCAGTGAAGTAGGGGATACGCAGTATTTT; CDR3aa: CASSEVGDTQYF
d_gene: TRBD1; v_gene: TRBV20-1; len: 12; j_gene: TRBJ1-1; abundance: few; CDR3nt: TGCAGTGCTAAACAGGGGGACACTGAAGCTTTCTTT; CDR3aa: CSAKQGDTEAFF
d_gene: NA; v_gene: TRBV14; len: 15; j_gene: TRBJ1-4; abundance: NA; CDR3nt: TGTGCCAGCAGGGTCAGGGGCCCGGTCGGTGAAAAACTGTTTTTT; CDR3aa: CASRVRGPVGEKLFF
d_gene: NA; v_gene: TRBV30; len: 14; j_gene: TRBJ1-3; abundance: few; CDR3nt: TGTGCCTGGATGGGGGCAGGATCGGGAAACACCATATATTTT; CDR3aa: CAWMGAGSGNTIYF
d_gene: NA; v_gene: TRBV2; len: 13; j_gene: TRBJ2-2; abundance: NA; CDR3nt: TGTGCCAGCAGTGCTCCGGGGACCGGGGAGCTGTTTTTT; CDR3aa: CASSAPGTGELFF
d_gene: NA; v_gene: TRBV6-6; len: 11; j_gene: TRBJ2-7; abundance: NA; CDR3nt: NA; CDR3aa: CASSWGGGNYF
d_gene: NA; v_gene: TRBV28; len: 12; j_gene: TRBJ2-5; abundance: many; CDR3nt: TGTGCCAGCAGTCTCCTAAAGAAGACCCAGTACTTC; CDR3aa: CASSLLKKTQYF
d_gene: TRBD1; v_gene: TRBV6-5; len: 19; j_gene: TRBJ1-4; abundance: NA; CDR3nt: TGTGCCAGCAGTTACTCCTTTTGGACGTCTGGGACAGAAAATGAAAAACTGTTTTTT; CDR3aa: CASSYSFWTSGTENEKLFF
d_gene: NA; v_gene: TRBV4-1; len: 15; j_gene: TRBJ2-5; abundance: few; CDR3nt: TGCGCCAGCAGCCAAGAAGGGGCCGGTGACCCCCGTCGGGACTTC; CDR3aa: CASSQEGAGDPRRDF
d_gene: NA; v_gene: TRBV12-3/TRBV12-4; len: 14; j_gene: TRBJ1-6; abundance: NA; CDR3nt: TGTGCCAGCAGTCGCGAGGGAGGGGATTCACCCCTCCACTTT; CDR3aa: CASSREGGDSPLHF
d_gene: NA; v_gene: TRBV29-1; len: 11; j_gene: TRBJ1-5; abundance: few; CDR3nt: TGCAGCGTTGGGGAAGGTCAGCCCCAGCATTTT; CDR3aa: CSVGEGQPQHF
d_gene: NA; v_gene: TRBV6-2/TRBV6-3; len: 13; j_gene: TRBJ2-3; abundance: NA; CDR3nt: TGTGCCAGCAGTGGGACTCAGGAAGGAGCGCAGTATTTT; CDR3aa: CASSGTQEGAQYF
d_gene: NA; v_gene: TRBV5-1; len: 14; j_gene: TRBJ1-1; abundance: few; CDR3nt: TGCGCCAGCAGCGGAGGACGGGCGGGCACTGAAGCTTTCTTT; CDR3aa: CASSGGRAGTEAFF
d_gene: TRBD1; v_gene: TRBV29-1; len: 14; j_gene: TRBJ1-1; abundance: NA; CDR3nt: TGCAGCGTCAACCGGGACAGGGGTCGCACTGAAGCTTTCTTT; CDR3aa: CSVNRDRGRTEAFF
d_gene: NA; v_gene: TRBV29-1; len: 14; j_gene: TRBJ1-2; abundance: NA; CDR3nt: TGCAGCGTTGGCTCCGGGGCCCCGGACTATGGCTACACCTTC; CDR3aa: CSVGSGAPDYGYTF
d_gene: TRBD2; v_gene: TRBV7-2; len: 15; j_gene: TRBJ2-3; abundance: NA; CDR3nt: TGTGCCAGCAGCCCTGGGACTAGCGGGGTTGATACGCAGTATTTT; CDR3aa: CASSPGTSGVDTQYF
d_gene: NA; v_gene: TRBV2; len: 16; j_gene: TRBJ2-5; abundance: NA; CDR3nt: TGTGCCAGCAGTGGAATCGGGGAAGACCCAAAGGGGACCCAGTACTTC; CDR3aa: CASSGIGEDPKGTQYF
d_gene: TRBD1; v_gene: TRBV6-5; len: 12; j_gene: TRBJ2-7; abundance: NA; CDR3nt: TGTGCCAGCAGTCGACAGGGTTCCGAGCAGTACTTC; CDR3aa: CASSRQGSEQYF
d_gene: TRBD2; v_gene: TRBV20-1; len: 15; j_gene: TRBJ2-3; abundance: few; CDR3nt: TGCAGTGCTGGTACTAGCGGGGGGACCACAGATACGCAGTATTTT; CDR3aa: CSAGTSGGTTDTQYF
d_gene: NA; v_gene: TRBV7-2; len: 13; j_gene: TRBJ1-3; abundance: few; CDR3nt: TGTGCCAGCAGCCCCAGCGGGGGGGACACCATATATTTT; CDR3aa: CASSPSGGDTIYF
d_gene: NA; v_gene: TRBV27; len: 14; j_gene: TRBJ1-1; abundance: NA; CDR3nt: TGTGCCAGCAGTCCGGGGGATGGGAACACTGAAGCTTTCTTT; CDR3aa: CASSPGDGNTEAFF
d_gene: TRBD1; v_gene: TRBV20-1; len: 16; j_gene: TRBJ1-5; abundance: NA; CDR3nt: TGCAGTGCTAGAGATGGGTTGGCAGGGGGATATCAGCCCCAGCATTTT; CDR3aa: CSARDGLAGGYQPQHF
d_gene: TRBD1; v_gene: TRBV7-9; len: 15; j_gene: TRBJ2-7; abundance: large; CDR3nt: TGTGCCAGCAGCGCACTCGACAGGGACACCTACGAGCAGTACTTC; CDR3aa: CASSALDRDTYEQYF
d_gene: NA; v_gene: TRBV29-1; len: 12; j_gene: TRBJ1-1; abundance: many; CDR3nt: TGCAGCGTCCGGACGGGAGACGCTGAAGCTTTCTTT; CDR3aa: CSVRTGDAEAFF
d_gene: NA; v_gene: TRBV20-1; len: 12; j_gene: TRBJ1-2; abundance: few; CDR3nt: TGCAGTGCTAGCCAAGGTTACTATGGCTACACCTTC; CDR3aa: CSASQGYYGYTF
d_gene: NA; v_gene: TRBV29-1; len: 14; j_gene: TRBJ1-1; abundance: few; CDR3nt: TGCAGCGTTGGGCCCAGGGGTCGGAACACTGAAGCTTTCTTT; CDR3aa: CSVGPRGRNTEAFF
d_gene: TRBD1; v_gene: TRBV11-2; len: 14; j_gene: TRBJ2-1; abundance: NA; CDR3nt: TGTGCCAGCAGCGGGGACAGGGGCGACGATGAGCAGTTCTTC; CDR3aa: CASSGDRGDDEQFF
d_gene: TRBD1; v_gene: TRBV2; len: 13; j_gene: TRBJ1-6; abundance: few; CDR3nt: TGTGCCAGCATTGGACAGGGGAATTCACCCCTCCACTTT; CDR3aa: CASIGQGNSPLHF
d_gene: TRBD1; v_gene: TRBV4-1; len: 17; j_gene: TRBJ1-2; abundance: few; CDR3nt: TGCGCCAGCAGCCAAGATACAGGGGGCGTACTATCCTATGGCTACACCTTC; CDR3aa: CASSQDTGGVLSYGYTF
d_gene: TRBD2; v_gene: TRBV29-1; len: 15; j_gene: TRBJ2-2; abundance: NA; CDR3nt: TGCAGCGCCACCGAGCGGGGGGGCGGCACCGGGGAGCTGTTTTTT; CDR3aa: CSATERGGGTGELFF
d_gene: TRBD1; v_gene: TRBV30; len: 13; j_gene: TRBJ1-4; abundance: few; CDR3nt: TGTGCCTGCAACAGGGGATCGAATGAAAAACTGTTTTTT; CDR3aa: CACNRGSNEKLFF